Only a few counts were recorded for the clone carrying this TCR beta chain. The antigen remains unidentified. The entry originates in a study of cytomegalovirus exposure and HLA in healthy donors. Study-level findings and limits: A missense variant in DCLRE1C was later tied to TCR beta V- and J-gene trimming. Across HLA loci, a later analysis found differing TCR association rates, with DRB1 most and HLA-C fewest. When the data were analyzed later, several of the most significant clusters appeared to be linked to common viral pathogens. What TCR beta sequences reportedly achieved was accurate prediction of HLA-A and HLA-B alleles in most subjects.

V was pared by 4 bases and J by 5 bases, with 14 bases of the junction left unmatched. Germline-derived CDR1 and CDR2 are LGHNA and YSLEER. The CDR3 spans 17 residues. The PCR was carried out with 60 Vbeta primers and 13 Jbeta primers. Assay: immunoSEQ multiplex PCR; the TCRdb copy retains only in-frame clones and omits some. This sample has 180,000 or so clones, with about four fifths found just once. The sequenced sample consisted of PBMCs. The chain links TRBV4-3 to TRBJ1-1; 9 nucleotides agree with TRBD1. The sequence was obtained from a man aged 35 to 55 in good health and CMV-seronegative. The chain's CDR3 is CASSLRSMDRGGTEAFF. The CDR3 DNA reads TGCGCCAGCAGCCTACGGAGCATGGACAGGGGTGGAACTGAAGCTTTCTTT.